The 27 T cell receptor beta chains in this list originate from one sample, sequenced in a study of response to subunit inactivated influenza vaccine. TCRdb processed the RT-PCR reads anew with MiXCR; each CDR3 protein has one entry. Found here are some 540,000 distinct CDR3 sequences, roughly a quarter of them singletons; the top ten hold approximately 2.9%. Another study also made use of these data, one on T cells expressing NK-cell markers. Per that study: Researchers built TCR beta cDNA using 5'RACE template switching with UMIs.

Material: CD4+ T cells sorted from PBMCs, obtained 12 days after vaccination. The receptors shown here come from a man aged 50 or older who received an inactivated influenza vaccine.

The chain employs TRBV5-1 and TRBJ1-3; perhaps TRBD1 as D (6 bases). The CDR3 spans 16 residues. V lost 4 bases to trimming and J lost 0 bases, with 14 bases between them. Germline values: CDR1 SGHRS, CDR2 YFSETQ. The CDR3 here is CASSPGHPNSGNTIYF. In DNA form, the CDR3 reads TGCGCCAGCAGCCCGGGACATCCGAACTCTGGAAACACCATATATTTT. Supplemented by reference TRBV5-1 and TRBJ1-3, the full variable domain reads KAGVTQTPRYLIKTRGQQVTLSCSPISGHRSVSWYQQTPGQGLQFLFEYFSETQRNKGNFPGRFSGRQFSNSRSEMNVSTLELGDSALYLCASSPGHPNSGNTIYFGEGSWLTVV.

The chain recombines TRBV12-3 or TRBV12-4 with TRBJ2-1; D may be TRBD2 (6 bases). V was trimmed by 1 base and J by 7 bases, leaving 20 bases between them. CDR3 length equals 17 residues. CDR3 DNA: TGTGCCAGCAGTTTAGGTGGGACTCGGCTCGCGGGGAATGAGCAGTTCTTC. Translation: CASSLGGTRLAGNEQFF.

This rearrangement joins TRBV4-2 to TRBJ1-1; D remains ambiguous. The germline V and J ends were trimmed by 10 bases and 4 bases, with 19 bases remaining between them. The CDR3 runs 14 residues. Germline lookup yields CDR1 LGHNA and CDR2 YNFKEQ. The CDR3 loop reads CAMGPGRISTEAFF. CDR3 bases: TGTGCCATGGGCCCCGGGCGCATCAGCACTGAAGCTTTCTTT.

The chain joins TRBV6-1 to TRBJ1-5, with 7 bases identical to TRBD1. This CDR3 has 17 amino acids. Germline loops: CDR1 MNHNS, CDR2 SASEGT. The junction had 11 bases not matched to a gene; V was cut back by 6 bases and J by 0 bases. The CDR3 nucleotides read TGTGCCAGCAGACAGGGGTTGCTTACCCTTAGCAATCAGCCCCAGCATTTT. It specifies CASRQGLLTLSNQPQHF.

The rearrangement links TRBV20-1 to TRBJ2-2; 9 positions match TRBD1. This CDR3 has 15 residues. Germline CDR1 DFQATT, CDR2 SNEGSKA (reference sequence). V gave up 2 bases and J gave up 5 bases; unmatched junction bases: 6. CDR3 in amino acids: CSARKQGARTGELFF. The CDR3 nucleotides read TGCAGTGCTAGAAAACAGGGGGCGCGGACCGGGGAGCTGTTTTTT.

The CDR3 sequence is CASSLYRVWGSTNEKLFF. For the CDR3, the DNA is TGTGCCAGCAGTTTATACCGAGTTTGGGGGTCAACTAATGAAAAACTGTTTTTT. This chain links TRBV28 with TRBJ1-4; a possible D gene is TRBD1 (5 bases). CDR1 and CDR2 from the germline V gene are MDHEN and SYDVKM. With 1 base removed from V and 0 bases from J, the gap between germline ends came to 15 bases. The CDR3 spans 18 residues.

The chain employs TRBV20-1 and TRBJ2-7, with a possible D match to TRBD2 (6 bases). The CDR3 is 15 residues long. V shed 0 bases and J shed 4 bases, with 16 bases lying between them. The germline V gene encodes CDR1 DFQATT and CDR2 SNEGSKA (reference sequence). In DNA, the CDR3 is TGCAGTGCTAGAGATGCGCGGGGACCTGGTTACGAGCAGTACTTC. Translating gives CSARDARGPGYEQYF.

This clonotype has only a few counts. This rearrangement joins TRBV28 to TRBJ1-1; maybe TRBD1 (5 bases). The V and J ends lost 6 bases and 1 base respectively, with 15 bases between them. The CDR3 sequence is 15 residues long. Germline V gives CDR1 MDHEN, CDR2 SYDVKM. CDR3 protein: CASSPWRGWNTEAFF. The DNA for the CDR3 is TGTGCCAGCAGCCCATGGCGGGGGTGGAACACTGAAGCTTTCTTT.

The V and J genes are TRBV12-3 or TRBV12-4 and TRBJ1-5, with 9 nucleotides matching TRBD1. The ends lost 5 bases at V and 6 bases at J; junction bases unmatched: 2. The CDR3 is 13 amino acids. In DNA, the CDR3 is TGTGCCAGCAGTCCGGGACAGGGTCAGCCCCAGCATTTT. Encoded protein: CASSPGQGQPQHF.

CDR3 loop: CASKIGGGTGELFF. CDR3 DNA sequence: TGTGCCAGCAAAATAGGGGGGGGCACCGGGGAGCTGTTTTTT. The rearrangement links TRBV12-3 or TRBV12-4 to TRBJ2-2, with D possibly TRBD2 on 7 matching bases. V was trimmed by 7 bases and J by 4 bases, leaving 13 bases between them. There are 14 residues in the CDR3.

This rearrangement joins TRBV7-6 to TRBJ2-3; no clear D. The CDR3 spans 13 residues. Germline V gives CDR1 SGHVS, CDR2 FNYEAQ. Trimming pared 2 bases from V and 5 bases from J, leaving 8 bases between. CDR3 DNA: TGTGCCAGCAGCTTACAATTACGAGATACGCAGTATTTT. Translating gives CASSLQLRDTQYF.

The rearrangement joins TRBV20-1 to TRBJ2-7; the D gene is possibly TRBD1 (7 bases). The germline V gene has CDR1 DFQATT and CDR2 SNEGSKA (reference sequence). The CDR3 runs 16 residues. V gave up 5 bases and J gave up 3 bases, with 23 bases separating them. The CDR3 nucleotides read TGCAGTGCTTCCGCTGGGAACAGGGGAGGAGGCTACGAGCAGTACTTC. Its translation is CSASAGNRGGGYEQYF.

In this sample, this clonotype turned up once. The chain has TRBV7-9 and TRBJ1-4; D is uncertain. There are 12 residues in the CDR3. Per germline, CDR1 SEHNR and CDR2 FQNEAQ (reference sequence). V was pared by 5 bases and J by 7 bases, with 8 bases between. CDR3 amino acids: CASSPLAEKLFF. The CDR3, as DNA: TGTGCCAGCAGCCCCCTCGCTGAAAAACTGTTTTTT. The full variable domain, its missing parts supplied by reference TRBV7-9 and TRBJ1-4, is DTGVSQNPRHKITKRGQNVTFRCDPISEHNRLYWYRQTLGQGPEFLTYFQNEAQLEKSRLLSDRFSAERPKGSFSTLEIQRTEQGDSAMYLCASSPLAEKLFFGSGTQLSVL.

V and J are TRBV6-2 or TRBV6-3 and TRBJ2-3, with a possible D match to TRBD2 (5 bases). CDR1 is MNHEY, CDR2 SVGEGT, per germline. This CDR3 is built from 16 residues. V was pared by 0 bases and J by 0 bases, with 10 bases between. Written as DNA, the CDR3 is TGTGCCAGCAGTTACTCGAAGCGGTCTAGCACAGATACGCAGTATTTT. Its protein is CASSYSKRSSTDTQYF.

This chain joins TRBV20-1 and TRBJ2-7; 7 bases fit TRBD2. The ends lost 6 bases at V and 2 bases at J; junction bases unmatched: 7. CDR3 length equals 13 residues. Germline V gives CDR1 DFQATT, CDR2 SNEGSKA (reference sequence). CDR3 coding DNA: TGCAGTGCCCTCGGACTAGTCGCCTACGAGCAGTACTTC. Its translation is CSALGLVAYEQYF.

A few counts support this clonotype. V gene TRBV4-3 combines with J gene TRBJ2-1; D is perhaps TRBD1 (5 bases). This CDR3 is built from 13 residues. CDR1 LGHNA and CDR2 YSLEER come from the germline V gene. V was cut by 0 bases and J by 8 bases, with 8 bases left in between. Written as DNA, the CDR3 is TGCGCCAGCAGCCAAGATAGGGGTTATGAGCAGTTCTTC. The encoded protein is CASSQDRGYEQFF.

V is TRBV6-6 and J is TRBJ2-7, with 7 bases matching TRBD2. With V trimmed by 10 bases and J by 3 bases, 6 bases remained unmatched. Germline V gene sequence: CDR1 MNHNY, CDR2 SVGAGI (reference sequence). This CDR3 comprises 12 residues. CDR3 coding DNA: TGTGCCACCGGGGAGGGCCTCTACGAGCAGTACTTC. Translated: CATGEGLYEQYF.

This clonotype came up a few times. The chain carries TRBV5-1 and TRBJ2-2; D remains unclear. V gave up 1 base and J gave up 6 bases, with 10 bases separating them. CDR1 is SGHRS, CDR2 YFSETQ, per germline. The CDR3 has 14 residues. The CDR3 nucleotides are TGCGCCAGCAGCTTGCTAATTGGTGCCGGGGAGCTGTTTTTT. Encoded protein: CASSLLIGAGELFF.

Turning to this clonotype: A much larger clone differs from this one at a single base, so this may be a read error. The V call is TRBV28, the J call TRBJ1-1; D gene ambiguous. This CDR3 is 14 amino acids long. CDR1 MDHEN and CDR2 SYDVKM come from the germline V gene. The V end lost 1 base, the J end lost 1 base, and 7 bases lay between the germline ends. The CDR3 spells CASSLSSPNTEAFF. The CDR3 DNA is TGTGCCAGCAGTTTATCGTCTCCGAACACTGAAGCTTTCTTT.

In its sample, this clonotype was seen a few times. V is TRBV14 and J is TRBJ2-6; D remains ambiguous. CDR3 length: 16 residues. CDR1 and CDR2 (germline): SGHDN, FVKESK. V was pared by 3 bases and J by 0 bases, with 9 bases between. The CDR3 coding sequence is TGTGCCAGCAGCCAGCTCATACACTCTGGGGCCAACGTCCTGACTTTC. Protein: CASSQLIHSGANVLTF.

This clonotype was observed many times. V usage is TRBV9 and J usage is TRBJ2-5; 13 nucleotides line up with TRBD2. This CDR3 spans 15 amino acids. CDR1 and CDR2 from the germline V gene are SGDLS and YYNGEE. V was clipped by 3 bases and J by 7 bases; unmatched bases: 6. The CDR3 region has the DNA TGTGCCAGCAGCGCAGGGACTAGCGGGAAAGGGACCCAGTACTTC. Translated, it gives CASSAGTSGKGTQYF. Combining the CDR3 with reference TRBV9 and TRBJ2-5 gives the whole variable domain DSGVTQTPKHLITATGQRVTLRCSPRSGDLSVYWYQQSLDQGLQFLIQYYNGEERAKGNILERFSAQQFPDLHSELNLSSLELGDSALYFCASSAGTSGKGTQYFGPGTRLLVL.

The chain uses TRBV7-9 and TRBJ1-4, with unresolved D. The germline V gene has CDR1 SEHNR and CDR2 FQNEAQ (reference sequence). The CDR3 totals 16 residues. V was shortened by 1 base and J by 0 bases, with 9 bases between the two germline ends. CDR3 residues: CASSLGYSATNEKLFF. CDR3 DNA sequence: TGTGCCAGCAGCTTAGGCTACAGTGCAACTAATGAAAAACTGTTTTTT.

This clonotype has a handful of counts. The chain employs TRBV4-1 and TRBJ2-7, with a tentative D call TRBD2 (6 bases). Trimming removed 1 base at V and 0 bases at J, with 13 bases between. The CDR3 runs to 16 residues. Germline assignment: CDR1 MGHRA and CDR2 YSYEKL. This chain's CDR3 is CASSQVPGLSSYEQYF. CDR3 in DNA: TGCGCCAGCAGCCAAGTACCGGGACTGAGCTCCTACGAGCAGTACTTC.

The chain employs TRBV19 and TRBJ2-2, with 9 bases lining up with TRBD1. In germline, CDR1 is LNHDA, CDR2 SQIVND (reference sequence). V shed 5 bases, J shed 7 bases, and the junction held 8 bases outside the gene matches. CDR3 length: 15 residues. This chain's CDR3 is CASSVDRGGGGELFF. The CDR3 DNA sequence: TGTGCCAGTAGTGTGGACAGGGGTGGTGGCGGGGAGCTGTTTTTT.

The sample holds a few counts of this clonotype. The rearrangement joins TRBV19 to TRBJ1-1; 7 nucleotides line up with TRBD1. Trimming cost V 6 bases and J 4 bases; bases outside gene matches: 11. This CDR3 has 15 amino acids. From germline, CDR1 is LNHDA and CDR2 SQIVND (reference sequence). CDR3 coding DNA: TGTGCCAGTAGCGAGAGGGGGCGAGTGGGCACTGAAGCTTTCTTT. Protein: CASSERGRVGTEAFF. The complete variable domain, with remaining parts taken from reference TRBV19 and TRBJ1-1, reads DGGITQSPKYLFRKEGQNVTLSCEQNLNHDAMYWYRQDPGQGLRLIYYSQIVNDFQKGDIAEGYSVSREKKESFPLTVTSAQKNPTAFYLCASSERGRVGTEAFFGQGTRLTVV.

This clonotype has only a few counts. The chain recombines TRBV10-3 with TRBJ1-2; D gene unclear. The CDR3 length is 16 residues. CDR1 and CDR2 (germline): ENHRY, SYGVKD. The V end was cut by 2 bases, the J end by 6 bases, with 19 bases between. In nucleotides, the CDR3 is TGTGCCATCAGTGAGCGGCCCGTTCGAAGTATGAATGGCTACACCTTC. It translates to CAISERPVRSMNGYTF.

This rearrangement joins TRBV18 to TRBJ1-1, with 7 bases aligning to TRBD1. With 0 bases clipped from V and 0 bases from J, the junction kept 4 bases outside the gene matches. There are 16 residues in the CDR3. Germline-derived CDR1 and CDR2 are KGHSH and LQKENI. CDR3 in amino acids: CASSPPGQTLNTEAFF. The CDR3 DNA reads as TGTGCCAGCTCACCACCGGGACAGACCCTGAACACTGAAGCTTTCTTT.